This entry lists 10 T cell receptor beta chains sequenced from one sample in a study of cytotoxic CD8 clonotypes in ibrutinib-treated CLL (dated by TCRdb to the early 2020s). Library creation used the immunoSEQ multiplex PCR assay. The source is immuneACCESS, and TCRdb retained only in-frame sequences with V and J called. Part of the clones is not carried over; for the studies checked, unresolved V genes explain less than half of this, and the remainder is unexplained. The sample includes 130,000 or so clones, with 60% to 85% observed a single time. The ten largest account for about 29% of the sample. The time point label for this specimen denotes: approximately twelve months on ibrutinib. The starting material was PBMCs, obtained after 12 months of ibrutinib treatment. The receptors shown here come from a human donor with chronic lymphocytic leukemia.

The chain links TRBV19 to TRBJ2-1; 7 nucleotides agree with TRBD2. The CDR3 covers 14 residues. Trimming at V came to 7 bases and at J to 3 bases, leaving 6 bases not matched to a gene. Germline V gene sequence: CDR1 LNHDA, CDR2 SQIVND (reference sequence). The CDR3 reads CASTAWEGYNEQFF. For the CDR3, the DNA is TGTGCCAGTACCGCTTGGGAGGGCTACAATGAGCAGTTCTTC.

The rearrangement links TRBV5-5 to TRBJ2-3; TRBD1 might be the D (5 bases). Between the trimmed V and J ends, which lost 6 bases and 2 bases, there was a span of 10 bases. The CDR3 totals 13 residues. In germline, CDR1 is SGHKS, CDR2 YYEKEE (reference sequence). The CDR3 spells CASTPGNTDTQYF. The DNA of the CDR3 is TGTGCCAGCACCCCAGGGAACACAGATACGCAGTATTTT.

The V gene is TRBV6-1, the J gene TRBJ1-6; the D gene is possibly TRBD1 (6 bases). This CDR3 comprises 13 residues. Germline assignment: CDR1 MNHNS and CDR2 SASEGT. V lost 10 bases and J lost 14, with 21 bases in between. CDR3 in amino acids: CATKGTGHESLHF. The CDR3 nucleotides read TGTGCCACTAAAGGCACAGGGCACGAGTCCCTCCACTTT.

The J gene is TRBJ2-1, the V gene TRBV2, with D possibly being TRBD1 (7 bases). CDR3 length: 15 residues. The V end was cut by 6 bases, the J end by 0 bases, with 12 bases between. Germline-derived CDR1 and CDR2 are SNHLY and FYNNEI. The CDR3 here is CASSARGVSYNEQFF. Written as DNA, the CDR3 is TGTGCCAGCAGCGCCAGGGGGGTCTCCTACAATGAGCAGTTCTTC.

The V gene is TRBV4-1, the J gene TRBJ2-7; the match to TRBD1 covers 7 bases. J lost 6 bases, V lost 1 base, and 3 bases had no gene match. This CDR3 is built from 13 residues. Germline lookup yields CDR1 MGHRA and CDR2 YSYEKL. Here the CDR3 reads CASSQADRVEQYF. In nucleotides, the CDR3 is TGCGCCAGCAGCCAAGCCGACAGGGTCGAGCAGTACTTC.

The chain's CDR3 is CASSLETGGNYGYTF. CDR3 nucleotide sequence: TGCGCCAGCAGCCTGGAGACAGGGGGCAACTATGGCTACACCTTC. The chain links TRBV5-1 to TRBJ1-2; 10 bases align to TRBD1. The germline gives CDR1 SGHRS, CDR2 YFSETQ. The V gene end was trimmed by 4 bases and the J gene end by 2 bases; junction bases not matched to a gene: 5. The CDR3 extends over 15 amino acids.

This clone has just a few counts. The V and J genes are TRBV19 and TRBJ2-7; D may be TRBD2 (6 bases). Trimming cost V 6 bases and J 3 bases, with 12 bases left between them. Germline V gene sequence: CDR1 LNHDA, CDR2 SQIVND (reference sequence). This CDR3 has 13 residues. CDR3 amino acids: CASRAAGSYEQYF. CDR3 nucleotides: TGTGCCAGTAGGGCGGCGGGGAGCTACGAGCAGTACTTC.

The CDR3 nucleotides are TGTGCCAGCAGTTTTCCGGCAGGGAGCTCCTACGAGCAGTACTTC. It yields the protein CASSFPAGSSYEQYF. This chain joins TRBV28 and TRBJ2-7; D possibly uses TRBD1 or TRBD2 (5 bases each). Trimming pared 3 bases from V and 0 bases from J, leaving 12 bases between. CDR1 and CDR2 from the germline V gene are MDHEN and SYDVKM. The CDR3 is 15 residues long. Looking up the rest from reference TRBV28 and TRBJ2-7 gives the full variable domain: DVKVTQSSRYLVKRTGEKVFLECVQDMDHENMFWYRQDPGLGLRLIYFSYDVKMKEKGDIPEGYSVSREKKERFSLILESASTNQTSMYLCASSFPAGSSYEQYFGPGTRLTVT.

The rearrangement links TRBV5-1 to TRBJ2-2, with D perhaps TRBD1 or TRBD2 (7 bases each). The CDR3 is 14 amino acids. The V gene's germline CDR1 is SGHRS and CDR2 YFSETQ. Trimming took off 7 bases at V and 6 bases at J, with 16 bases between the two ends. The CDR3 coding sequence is TGCGCCAGCCGGGGGGACAGAGTGTCCGGGGAGCTGTTTTTT. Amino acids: CASRGDRVSGELFF.

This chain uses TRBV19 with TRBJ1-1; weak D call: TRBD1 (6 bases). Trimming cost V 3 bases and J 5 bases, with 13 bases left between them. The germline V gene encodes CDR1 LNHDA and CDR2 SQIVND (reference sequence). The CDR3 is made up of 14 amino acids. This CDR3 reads CASSIGTGHTEAFF. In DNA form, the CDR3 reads TGTGCCAGTAGTATCGGAACAGGGCATACTGAAGCTTTCTTT.